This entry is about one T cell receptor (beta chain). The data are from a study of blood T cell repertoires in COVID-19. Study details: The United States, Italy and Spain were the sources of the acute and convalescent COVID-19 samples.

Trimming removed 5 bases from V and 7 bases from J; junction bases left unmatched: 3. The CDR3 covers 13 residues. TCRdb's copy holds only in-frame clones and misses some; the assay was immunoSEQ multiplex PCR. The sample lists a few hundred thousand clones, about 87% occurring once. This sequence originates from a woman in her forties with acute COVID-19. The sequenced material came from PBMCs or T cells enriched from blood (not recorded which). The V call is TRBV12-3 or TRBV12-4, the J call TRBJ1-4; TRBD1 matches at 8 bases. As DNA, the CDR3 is TGTGCCAGCAGTAAAGGGACAGGTGAAAAACTGTTTTTT. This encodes CASSKGTGEKLFF.